What follows are 13 T cell receptor beta chains derived from one specimen sequenced in a study of cytomegalovirus exposure and HLA in healthy donors. PCR was performed using 60 Vbeta and 13 Jbeta primers. Data came from immunoSEQ multiplex PCR; TCRdb stores just in-frame clones and leaves some out. The data show approximately 150,000 clones, with roughly 76% seen just once and approximately 4.4% held by the top ten. The sample taken for sequencing was PBMCs. The source is a woman aged 18-29 years in good health and CMV-seropositive.

The sample holds one count of this clone. The V and J genes are TRBV5-5 and TRBJ1-2; 9 bases line up with TRBD1. This CDR3 has 15 residues. Trimming at V came to 4 bases and at J to 7 bases, leaving 11 bases not matched to a gene. Germline V gives CDR1 SGHKS, CDR2 YYEKEE (reference sequence). CDR3 sequence: CASSIRTGEFRGYTF. The CDR3 nucleotides are TGTGCCAGCAGCATACGGACAGGGGAGTTTCGTGGCTACACCTTC.

The CDR3, as DNA: TGTGCCAGCACCGCGCGGGGGCGCGGGAGATACCAAGAGACCCAGTACTTC. Protein: CASTARGRGRYQETQYF. This chain uses TRBV2 with TRBJ2-5; a possible D gene is TRBD2 (7 bases). Germline V gene lookup returns CDR1 SNHLY and CDR2 FYNNEI. This CDR3 is 17 amino acids long. The V end was cut by 7 bases, the J end by 0 bases, with 21 bases between.

Only a few counts were recorded for this clone. This chain uses TRBV6-1 with TRBJ1-2, with D perhaps TRBD1 (6 bases). V was clipped by 2 bases and J by 5 bases, with 12 bases between them. In germline, CDR1 is MNHNS, CDR2 SASEGT. The CDR3 covers 14 residues. The CDR3 sequence: CASSEWRGGYGYTF. The CDR3 nucleotides read TGTGCCAGCAGTGAATGGAGAGGGGGTTATGGCTACACCTTC.

This clone has only a few counts. The gene calls are TRBV7-9 and TRBJ2-7; tentative D call: TRBD1 (5 bases). The germline V gene has CDR1 SEHNR and CDR2 FQNEAQ (reference sequence). V lost 1 base and J 2 bases, leaving 9 bases between the germline ends. This CDR3 region has 14 residues. CDR3 in DNA: TGTGCCAGCAGCTTAGTAGGGGATCCCTACGAGCAGTACTTC. Translated, it gives CASSLVGDPYEQYF.

The CDR3 coding sequence is TGTGCCAGCAGCCCAGACGCCGGCAGGGGATACGAGCAGTACTTC. Protein: CASSPDAGRGYEQYF. This chain uses TRBV7-6 with TRBJ2-7; possibly TRBD1 for D (6 bases). Trimming removed 5 bases at V and 4 bases at J, with 18 bases between. The germline V gene encodes CDR1 SGHVS and CDR2 FNYEAQ. This CDR3 is built from 15 residues.

The rearrangement uses TRBV6-4 and TRBJ1-1; no definite D call. Trimming took off 4 bases at V and 5 bases at J, with 11 bases between the two ends. This CDR3 spans 13 amino acids. In germline, CDR1 is MRHNA, CDR2 SNTAGT. The CDR3 is CASSVSYRTEAFF. In nucleotides, the CDR3 is TGTGCCAGCAGTGTAAGTTATCGGACTGAAGCTTTCTTT.

V is TRBV6-5 and J is TRBJ2-7, with unresolved D. This CDR3 spans 13 amino acids. V lost 0 bases and J lost 4, with 7 bases in between. From germline, CDR1 is MNHEY and CDR2 SVGAGI. The CDR3, as DNA: TGTGCCAGCAGTTACTCGAGTTGGTACGAGCAGTACTTC. Amino acid sequence: CASSYSSWYEQYF.

In its sample, this clone was seen a few times. The rearrangement joins TRBV4-3 to TRBJ1-5, with 9 bases that match TRBD1. V trimming: 6 bases; J trimming: 3 bases; junction bases outside the gene matches: 15. This CDR3 comprises 18 residues. The germline V gene encodes CDR1 LGHNA and CDR2 YSLEER. CDR3 amino acids: CASRGDYRDRELNQPQHF. CDR3 sequence (DNA): TGCGCCAGCAGGGGCGACTACCGGGACAGGGAACTCAATCAGCCCCAGCATTTT.

The chain has TRBV5-8 and TRBJ1-1, with no clear D. V shed 4 bases and J shed 0 bases, with 7 bases lying between them. Germline V gene sequence: CDR1 SGHTS, CDR2 YDEGEE. This CDR3 comprises 13 residues. The CDR3 nucleotides read TGTGCCAGCAGCCTCCCGGTGAACACTGAAGCTTTCTTT. This codes for CASSLPVNTEAFF.

The chain is built from TRBV7-9 and TRBJ1-1; D might be TRBD1 (5 bases). This CDR3 has 14 residues. V lost 2 bases, J lost 2 bases, and 9 bases lay in between. Per the germline V gene, CDR1 is SEHNR and CDR2 is FQNEAQ (reference sequence). The CDR3 coding sequence is TGTGCCAGCAGCTTACAGGGAAGCAACACTGAAGCTTTCTTT. It encodes CASSLQGSNTEAFF.

Only a few counts were recorded for this clone. This rearrangement joins TRBV1 to TRBJ2-2; the DNA was not used to check the table's D call, TRBD2. TRBV1 is shown as a pseudogene. The CDR3 length is 23 residues. The CDR3 spells CTSSQSDPLSGGPDPLNTGELFF. The CDR3 nucleotides are TGCACCAGCAGCCAATCTGACCCTTTAAGCGGGGGGCCCGACCCGCTAAACACCGGGGAGCTGTTTTTT.

The V call is TRBV28, the J call TRBJ2-3; 11 bases match TRBD2. After removal of 3 bases from V and 2 bases from J, the junction contained 1 base not matched to a gene. CDR1 and CDR2 (germline): MDHEN, SYDVKM. The CDR3 has 15 residues. The CDR3 sequence is CASSFSGGATDTQYF. The CDR3 DNA reads TGTGCCAGCAGTTTTAGCGGGGGGGCCACAGATACGCAGTATTTT.

This chain links TRBV5-1 with TRBJ2-1; no clear D gene. With 0 bases removed from V and 8 bases from J, the gap between germline ends came to 15 bases. The CDR3 has 15 residues. The germline V gene has CDR1 SGHRS and CDR2 YFSETQ. CDR3 sequence reads: CASSLEARTVDEQFF. Here the CDR3 DNA reads TGCGCCAGCAGCTTGGAGGCTAGAACCGTTGATGAGCAGTTCTTC.